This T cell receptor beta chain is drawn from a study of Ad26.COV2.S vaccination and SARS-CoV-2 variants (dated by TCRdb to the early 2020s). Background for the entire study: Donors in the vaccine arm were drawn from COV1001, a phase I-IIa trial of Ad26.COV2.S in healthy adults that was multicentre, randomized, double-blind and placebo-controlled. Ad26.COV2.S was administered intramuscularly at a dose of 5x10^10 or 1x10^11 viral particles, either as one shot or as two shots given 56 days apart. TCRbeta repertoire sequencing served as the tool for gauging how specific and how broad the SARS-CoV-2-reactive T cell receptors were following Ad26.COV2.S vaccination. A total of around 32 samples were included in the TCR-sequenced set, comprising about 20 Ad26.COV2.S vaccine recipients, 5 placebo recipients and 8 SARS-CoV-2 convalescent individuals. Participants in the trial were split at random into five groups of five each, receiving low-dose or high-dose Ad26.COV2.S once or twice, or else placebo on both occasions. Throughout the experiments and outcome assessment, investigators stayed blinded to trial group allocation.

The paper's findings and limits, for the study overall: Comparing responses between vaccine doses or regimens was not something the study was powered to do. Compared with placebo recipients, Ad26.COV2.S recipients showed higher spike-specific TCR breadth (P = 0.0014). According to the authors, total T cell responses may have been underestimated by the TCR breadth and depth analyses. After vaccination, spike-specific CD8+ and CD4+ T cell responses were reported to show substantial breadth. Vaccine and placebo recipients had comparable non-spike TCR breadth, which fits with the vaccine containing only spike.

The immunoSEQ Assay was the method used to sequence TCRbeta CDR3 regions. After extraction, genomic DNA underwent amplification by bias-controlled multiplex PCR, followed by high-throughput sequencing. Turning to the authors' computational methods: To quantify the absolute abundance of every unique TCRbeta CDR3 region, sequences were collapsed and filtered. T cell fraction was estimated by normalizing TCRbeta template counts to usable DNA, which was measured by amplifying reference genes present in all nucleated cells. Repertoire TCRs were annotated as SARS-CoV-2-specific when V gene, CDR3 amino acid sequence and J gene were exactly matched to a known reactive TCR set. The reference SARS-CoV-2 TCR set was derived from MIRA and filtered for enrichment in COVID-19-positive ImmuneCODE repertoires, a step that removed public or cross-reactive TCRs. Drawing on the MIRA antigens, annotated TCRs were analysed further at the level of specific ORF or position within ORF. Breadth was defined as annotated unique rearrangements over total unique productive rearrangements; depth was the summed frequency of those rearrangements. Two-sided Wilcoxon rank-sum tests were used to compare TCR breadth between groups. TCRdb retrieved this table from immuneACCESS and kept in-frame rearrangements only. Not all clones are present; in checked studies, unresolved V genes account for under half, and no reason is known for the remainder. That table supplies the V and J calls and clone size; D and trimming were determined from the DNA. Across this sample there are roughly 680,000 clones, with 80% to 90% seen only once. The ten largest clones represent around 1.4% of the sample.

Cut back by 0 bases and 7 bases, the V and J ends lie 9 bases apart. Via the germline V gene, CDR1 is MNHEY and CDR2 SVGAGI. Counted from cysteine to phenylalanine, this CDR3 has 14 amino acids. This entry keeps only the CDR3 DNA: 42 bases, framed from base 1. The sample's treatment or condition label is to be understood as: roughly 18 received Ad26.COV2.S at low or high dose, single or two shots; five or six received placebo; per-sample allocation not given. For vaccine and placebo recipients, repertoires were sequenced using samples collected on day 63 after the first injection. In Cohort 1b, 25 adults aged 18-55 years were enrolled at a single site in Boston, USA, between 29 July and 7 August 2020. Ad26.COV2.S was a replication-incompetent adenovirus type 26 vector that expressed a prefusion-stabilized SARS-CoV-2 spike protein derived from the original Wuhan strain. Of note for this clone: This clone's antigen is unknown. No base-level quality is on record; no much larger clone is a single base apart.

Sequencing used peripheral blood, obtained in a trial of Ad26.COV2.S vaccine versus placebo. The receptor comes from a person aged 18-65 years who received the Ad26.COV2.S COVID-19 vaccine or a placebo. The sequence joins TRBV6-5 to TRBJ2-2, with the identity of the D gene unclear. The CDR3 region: CASSYSRPGGELFF. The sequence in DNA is TGTGCCAGCAGTTACTCCCGGCCCGGCGGGGAGCTGTTTTTT.